This T cell receptor (beta chain) was sequenced during a study of blood T cell repertoires in COVID-19. Generated by immunoSEQ multiplex PCR, the TCRdb table keeps only in-frame clones and is missing some. The profile shows nearly 350,000 clones, 88% of them singletons. Enrollment of patients from Seattle took place during active infection, with longitudinal follow-up. The CDR3 spans 13 residues. Germline assignment: CDR1 GTSNPN and CDR2 SVGIG (reference sequence). The V end lost 2 bases, the J end lost 3 bases, and 11 bases lay between the germline ends. This clonotype was obtained from a woman between 65 and 79 years old with COVID-19, enrolled during active disease. The specimen sequenced was peripheral blood. The chain uses TRBV30 and TRBJ2-7; possibly TRBD2 for D (5 bases). CDR3 sequence (DNA): TGTGCCTGGAGTAGCGGCAGGCTCTACGAGCAGTACTTC. Translated: CAWSSGRLYEQYF. Drawing the rest from reference TRBV30 and TRBJ2-7, the complete variable domain is SQTIHQWPATLVQPVGSPLSLECTVEGTSNPNLYWYRQAAGRGLQLLFYSVGIGQISSEVPQNLSASRPQDRQFILSSKKLLLSDSGFYLCAWSSGRLYEQYFGPGTRLTVT.